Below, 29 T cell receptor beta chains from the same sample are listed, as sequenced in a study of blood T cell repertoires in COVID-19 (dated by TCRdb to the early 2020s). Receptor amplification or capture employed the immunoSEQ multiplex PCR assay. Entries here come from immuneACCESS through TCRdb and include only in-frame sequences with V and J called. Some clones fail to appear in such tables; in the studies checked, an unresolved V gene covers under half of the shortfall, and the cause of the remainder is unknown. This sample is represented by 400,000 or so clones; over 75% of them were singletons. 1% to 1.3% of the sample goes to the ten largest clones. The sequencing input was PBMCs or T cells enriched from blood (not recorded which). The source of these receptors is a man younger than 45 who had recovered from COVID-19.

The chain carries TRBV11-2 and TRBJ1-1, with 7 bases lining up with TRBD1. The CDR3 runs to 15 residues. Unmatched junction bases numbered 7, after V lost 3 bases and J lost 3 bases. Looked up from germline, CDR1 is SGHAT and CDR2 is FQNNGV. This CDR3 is CASSFLTGSDTEAFF. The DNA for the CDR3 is TGTGCCAGCAGCTTCTTGACAGGGTCGGACACTGAAGCTTTCTTT.

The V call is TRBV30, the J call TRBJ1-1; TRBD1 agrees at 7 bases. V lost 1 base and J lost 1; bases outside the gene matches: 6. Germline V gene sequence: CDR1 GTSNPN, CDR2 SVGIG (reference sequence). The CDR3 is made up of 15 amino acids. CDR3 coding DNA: TGTGCCTGGAGTGGGGCTCGGACAGGGAACACTGAAGCTTTCTTT. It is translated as CAWSGARTGNTEAFF.

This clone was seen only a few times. The CDR3 loop is CASSYARGINEQFF. Written as DNA, the CDR3 is TGTGCCAGCAGTTACGCCCGGGGGATCAATGAGCAGTTCTTC. V usage is TRBV6-5 and J usage is TRBJ2-1; D is perhaps TRBD2 (6 bases). This CDR3 is built from 14 residues. V was cut by 2 bases and J by 6 bases, with 11 bases left in between. Germline V CDR1 and CDR2: MNHEY, SVGAGI.

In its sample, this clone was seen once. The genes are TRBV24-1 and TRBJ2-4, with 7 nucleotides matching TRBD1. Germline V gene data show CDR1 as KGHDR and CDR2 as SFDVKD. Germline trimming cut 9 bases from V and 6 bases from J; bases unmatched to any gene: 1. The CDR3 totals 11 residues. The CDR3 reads CATGDRNIQYF. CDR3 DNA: TGTGCCACCGGGGACAGAAACATTCAGTACTTC.

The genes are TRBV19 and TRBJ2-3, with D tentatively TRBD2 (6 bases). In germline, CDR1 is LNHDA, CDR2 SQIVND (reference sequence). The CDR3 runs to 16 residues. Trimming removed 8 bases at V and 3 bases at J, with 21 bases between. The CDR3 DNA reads TGTGCCAGTGACCGGATGGGGGGAGGTGGAACAGATACGCAGTATTTT. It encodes CASDRMGGGGTDTQYF. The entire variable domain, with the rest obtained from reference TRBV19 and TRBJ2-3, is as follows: DGGITQSPKYLFRKEGQNVTLSCEQNLNHDAMYWYRQDPGQGLRLIYYSQIVNDFQKGDIAEGYSVSREKKESFPLTVTSAQKNPTAFYLCASDRMGGGGTDTQYFGPGTRLTVL.

CDR3 loop: CATSDPTSSEQFF. CDR3 sequence (DNA): TGTGCCACCAGTGATCCGACTAGCTCCGAGCAGTTCTTC. This sequence joins TRBV24-1 and TRBJ2-1; 7 nucleotides match TRBD2. Losses at the gene ends were 3 bases for V and 10 bases for J; bases not matched to a gene: 5. CDR3 length: 13 residues. The V gene's germline CDR1 is KGHDR and CDR2 SFDVKD.

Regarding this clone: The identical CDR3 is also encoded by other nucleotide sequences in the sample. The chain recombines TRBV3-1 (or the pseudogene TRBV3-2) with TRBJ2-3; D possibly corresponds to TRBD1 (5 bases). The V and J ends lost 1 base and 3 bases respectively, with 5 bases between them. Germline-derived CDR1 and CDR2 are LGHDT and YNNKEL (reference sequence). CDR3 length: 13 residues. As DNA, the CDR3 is TGTGCCAGCAGCCAAGCAGGGACAGATACGCAGTATTTT. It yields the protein CASSQAGTDTQYF.

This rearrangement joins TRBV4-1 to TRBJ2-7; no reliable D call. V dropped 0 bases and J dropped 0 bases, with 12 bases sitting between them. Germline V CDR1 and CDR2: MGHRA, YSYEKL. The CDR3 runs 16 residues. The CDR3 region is CASSQDTPTNSYEQYF. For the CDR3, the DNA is TGCGCCAGCAGCCAAGATACCCCCACAAACTCCTACGAGCAGTACTTC.

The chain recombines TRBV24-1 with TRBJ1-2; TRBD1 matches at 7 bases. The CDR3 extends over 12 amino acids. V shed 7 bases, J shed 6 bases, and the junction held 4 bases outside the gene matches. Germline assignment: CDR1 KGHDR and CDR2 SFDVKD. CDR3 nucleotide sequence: TGTGCCACCAGATCTACAGGGGATGGCTACACCTTC. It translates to CATRSTGDGYTF.

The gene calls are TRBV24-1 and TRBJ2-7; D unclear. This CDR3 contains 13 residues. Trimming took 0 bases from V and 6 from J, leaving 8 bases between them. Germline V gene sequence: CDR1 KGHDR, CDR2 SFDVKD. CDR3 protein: CATSDLLTGEQYF. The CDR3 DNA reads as TGTGCCACCAGTGATTTGTTGACTGGCGAGCAGTACTTC.

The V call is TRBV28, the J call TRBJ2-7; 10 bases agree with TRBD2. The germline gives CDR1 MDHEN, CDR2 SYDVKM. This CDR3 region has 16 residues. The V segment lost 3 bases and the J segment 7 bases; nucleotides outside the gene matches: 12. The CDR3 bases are TGTGCCAGCAGTTTCCGACTAGCGGGCCAACCCCTAGAGCAGTACTTC. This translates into CASSFRLAGQPLEQYF.

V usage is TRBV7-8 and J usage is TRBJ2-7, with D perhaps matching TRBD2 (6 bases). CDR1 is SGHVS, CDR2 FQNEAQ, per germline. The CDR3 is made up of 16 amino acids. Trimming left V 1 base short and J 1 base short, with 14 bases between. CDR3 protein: CASSLGTWDSSYEQYF. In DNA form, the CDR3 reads TGTGCCAGCAGCTTAGGGACGTGGGACTCTTCCTACGAGCAGTACTTC.

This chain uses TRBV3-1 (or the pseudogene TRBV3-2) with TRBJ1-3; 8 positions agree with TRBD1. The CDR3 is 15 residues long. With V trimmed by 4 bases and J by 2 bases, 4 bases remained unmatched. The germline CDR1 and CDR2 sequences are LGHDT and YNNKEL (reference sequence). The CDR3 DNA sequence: TGTGCCAGCAGCCGGCGGACAGGGACTGGAAACACCATATATTTT. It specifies CASSRRTGTGNTIYF.

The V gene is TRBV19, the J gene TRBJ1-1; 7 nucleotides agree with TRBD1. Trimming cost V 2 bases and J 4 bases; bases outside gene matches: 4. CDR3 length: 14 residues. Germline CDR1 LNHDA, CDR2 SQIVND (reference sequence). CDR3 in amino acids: CASSINRGGTEAFF. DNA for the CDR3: TGTGCCAGTAGTATAAACAGGGGTGGCACTGAAGCTTTCTTT.

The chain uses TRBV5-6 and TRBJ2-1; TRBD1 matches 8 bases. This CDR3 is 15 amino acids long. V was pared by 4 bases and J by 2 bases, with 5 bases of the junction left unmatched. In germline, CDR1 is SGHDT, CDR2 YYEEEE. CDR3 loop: CASSETGVAYNEQFF. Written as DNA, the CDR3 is TGTGCCAGCAGCGAGACAGGGGTTGCCTACAATGAGCAGTTCTTC.

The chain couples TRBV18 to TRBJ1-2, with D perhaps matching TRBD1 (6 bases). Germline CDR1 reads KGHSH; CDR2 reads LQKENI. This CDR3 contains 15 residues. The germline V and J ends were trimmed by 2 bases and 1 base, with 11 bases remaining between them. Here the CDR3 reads CASSPTGTNNYGYTF. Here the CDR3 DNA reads TGTGCCAGCTCACCAACCGGGACAAATAACTATGGCTACACCTTC.

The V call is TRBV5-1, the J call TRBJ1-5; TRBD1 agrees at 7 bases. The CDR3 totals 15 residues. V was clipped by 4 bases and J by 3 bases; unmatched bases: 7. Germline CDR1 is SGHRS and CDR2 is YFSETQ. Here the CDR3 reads CASSPGGTDNQPQHF. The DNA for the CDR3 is TGCGCCAGCAGCCCTGGGGGGACAGACAATCAGCCCCAGCATTTT.

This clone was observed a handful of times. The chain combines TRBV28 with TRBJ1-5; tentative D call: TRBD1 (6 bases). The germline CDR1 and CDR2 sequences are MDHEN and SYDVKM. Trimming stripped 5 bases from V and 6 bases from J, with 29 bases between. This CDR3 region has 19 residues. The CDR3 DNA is TGTGCCAGCAGTCCAAAGGGGACATTTCGTGGCAGGTCCCGTCAGCCCCAGCATTTT. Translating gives CASSPKGTFRGRSRQPQHF.

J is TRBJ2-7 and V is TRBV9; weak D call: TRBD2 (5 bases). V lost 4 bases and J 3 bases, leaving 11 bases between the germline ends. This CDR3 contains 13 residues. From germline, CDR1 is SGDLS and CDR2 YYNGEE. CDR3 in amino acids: CASSRGQYYEQYF. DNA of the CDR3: TGTGCCAGCAGCCGCGGGCAGTACTACGAGCAGTACTTC.

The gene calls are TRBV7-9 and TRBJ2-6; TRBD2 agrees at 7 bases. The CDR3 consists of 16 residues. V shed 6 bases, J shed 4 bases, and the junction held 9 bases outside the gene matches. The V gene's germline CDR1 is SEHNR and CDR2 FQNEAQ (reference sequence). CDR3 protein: CASRGRVLPGANVLTF. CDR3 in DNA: TGTGCCAGCAGAGGGAGGGTATTGCCAGGGGCCAACGTCCTGACTTTC.

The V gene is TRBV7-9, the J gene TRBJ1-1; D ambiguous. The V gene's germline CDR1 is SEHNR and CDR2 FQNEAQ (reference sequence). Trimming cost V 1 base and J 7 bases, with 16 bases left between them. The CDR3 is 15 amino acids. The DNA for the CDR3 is TGTGCCAGCAGCTTAGGTGGGCCCCTCTTTGTTGAAGCTTTCTTT. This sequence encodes CASSLGGPLFVEAFF.

The CDR3 DNA reads TGTGCCAGCTCACCAGTCGGGGATAGGGATACGCAGTATTTT. This gives the protein CASSPVGDRDTQYF. This rearrangement joins TRBV18 to TRBJ2-3, with D perhaps matching TRBD2 (5 bases). CDR1 is KGHSH, CDR2 LQKENI, per germline. V shed 2 bases and J shed 6 bases, with 12 bases lying between them. The CDR3 is 14 amino acids. Full variable domain (outside the CDR3, taken from reference TRBV18 and TRBJ2-3): NAGVMQNPRHLVRRRGQEARLRCSPMKGHSHVYWYRQLPEEGLKFMVYLQKENIIDESGMPKERFSAEFPKEGPSILRIQQVVRGDSAAYFCASSPVGDRDTQYFGPGTRLTVL.

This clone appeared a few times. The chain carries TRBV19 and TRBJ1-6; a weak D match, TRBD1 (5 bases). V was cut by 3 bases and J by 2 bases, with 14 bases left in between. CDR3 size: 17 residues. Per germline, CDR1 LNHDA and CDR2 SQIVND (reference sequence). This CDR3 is CASSIGPGRTYNSPLHF. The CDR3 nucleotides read TGTGCCAGTAGTATTGGCCCAGGGAGGACCTATAATTCACCCCTCCACTTT. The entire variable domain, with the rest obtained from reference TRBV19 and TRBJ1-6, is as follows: DGGITQSPKYLFRKEGQNVTLSCEQNLNHDAMYWYRQDPGQGLRLIYYSQIVNDFQKGDIAEGYSVSREKKESFPLTVTSAQKNPTAFYLCASSIGPGRTYNSPLHFGNGTRLTVT.

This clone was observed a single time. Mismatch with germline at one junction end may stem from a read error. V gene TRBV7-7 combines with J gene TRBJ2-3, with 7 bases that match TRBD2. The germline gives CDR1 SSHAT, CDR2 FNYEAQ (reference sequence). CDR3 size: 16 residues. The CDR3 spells CASSPSAGVGTDTQYF. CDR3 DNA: TGTGCTAGCAGCCCATCGGCGGGAGTAGGCACAGATACGCAGTATTTT. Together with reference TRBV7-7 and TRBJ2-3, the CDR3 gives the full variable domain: GAGVSQSPRYKVTKRGQDVTLRCDPISSHATLYWYQQALGQGPEFLTYFNYEAQPDKSGLPSDRFSAERPEGSISTLTIQRTEQRDSAMYRCASSPSAGVGTDTQYFGPGTRLTVL.

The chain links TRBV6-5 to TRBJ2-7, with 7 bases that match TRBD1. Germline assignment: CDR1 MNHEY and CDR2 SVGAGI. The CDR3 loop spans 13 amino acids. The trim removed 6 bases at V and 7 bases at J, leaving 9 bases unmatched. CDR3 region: CASSDPTGVEQYF. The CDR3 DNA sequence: TGTGCCAGCAGCGACCCTACAGGGGTTGAGCAGTACTTC.

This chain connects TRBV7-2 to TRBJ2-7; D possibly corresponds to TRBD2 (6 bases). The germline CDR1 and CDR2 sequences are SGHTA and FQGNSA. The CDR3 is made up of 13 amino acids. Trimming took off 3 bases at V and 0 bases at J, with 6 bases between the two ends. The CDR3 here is CASSFSGSYEQYF. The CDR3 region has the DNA TGTGCCAGCAGCTTTAGCGGCTCCTACGAGCAGTACTTC.

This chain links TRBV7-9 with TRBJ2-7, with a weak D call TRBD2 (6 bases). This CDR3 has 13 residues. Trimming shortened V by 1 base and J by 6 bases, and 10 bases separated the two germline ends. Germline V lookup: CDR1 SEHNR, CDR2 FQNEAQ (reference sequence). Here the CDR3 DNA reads TGTGCCAGCAGCTTAGGGGGGGTCGTCGAGCAGTACTTC. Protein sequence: CASSLGGVVEQYF. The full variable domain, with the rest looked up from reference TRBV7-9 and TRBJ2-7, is DTGVSQNPRHKITKRGQNVTFRCDPISEHNRLYWYRQTLGQGPEFLTYFQNEAQLEKSRLLSDRFSAERPKGSFSTLEIQRTEQGDSAMYLCASSLGGVVEQYFGPGTRLTVT.

The CDR3 reads CASSLFSGGETQYF. The DNA of the CDR3 is TGTGCCAGCAGCTTATTTTCGGGAGGAGAGACCCAGTACTTC. The chain combines TRBV7-9 with TRBJ2-5; 7 bases agree with TRBD2. The J segment lost 4 bases and the V segment lost 2 bases, leaving 4 bases of the junction unmatched. The germline CDR1 and CDR2 sequences are SEHNR and FQNEAQ (reference sequence). CDR3 length: 14 amino acids.

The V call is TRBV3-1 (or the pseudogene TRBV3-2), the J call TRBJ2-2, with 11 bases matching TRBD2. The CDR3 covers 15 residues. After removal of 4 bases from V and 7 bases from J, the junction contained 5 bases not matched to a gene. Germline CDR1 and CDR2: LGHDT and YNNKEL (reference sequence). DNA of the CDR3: TGTGCCAGCAGCCGAACCGGGACTAGCGGCGGGGAGCTGTTTTTT. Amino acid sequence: CASSRTGTSGGELFF.